This TCR beta chain was observed in a study of shared clonotypes between healthy human individuals (dated by TCRdb to 2018 to 2021). A note on the overall study: A couple of women and a few men aged 18 to 49 years were included in the cohort. For each donor, CD4 naive and CD4 memory were each given three plates, CD8 naive was given two plates, and CD8 memory was given one plate. To estimate repertoire size and how much clonotype sharing occurs between individuals, the study deeply sequenced the blood TCR repertoires of five healthy adults. To increase sequencing depth and limit assay-specific biases, TCR repertoire library preparation and sequencing were carried out by different laboratories using diverse techniques. Leukapheresis yielded between about 0.9 and 10 billion PBMCs per donor.

Using the deep immunoSEQ assay, multiplex PCR amplified TCR CDR3 regions from genomic DNA. Extracted genomic DNA from each cell subset was spread evenly across all wells of several immunoSEQ 96-well plates, with each plate serving as a replicate. For sorted subsets, each replicate PCR was loaded with approximately 190 ng genomic DNA, equivalent to 30,000 or so T cell genomes. Purified libraries were measured with a Qubit 3.0 fluorometer, size-checked on a Bioanalyzer 2100, and measured again with the KAPA Library Quantification kit. Every immunoSEQ 96-well plate was sequenced on a separate single-read 150-cycle Illumina NextSeq 550 flow cell. Regarding the original processing steps: Because the immunoSEQ output held only junctional sequences and lacked quality scores, the filtering could not match the filtering applied to full-length reads. Sequences were annotated with PyIR, a Python wrapper for IgBLAST v1.9, and V/J genes and CDR3 were assigned using IMGT germline references. Reads were removed for weak V/J assignments (E-value above 1e-6), missing CDR3, stop codons, out-of-frame junctions, or ambiguous translated residues. V3J clonotypes were defined by identical inferred V gene, J gene, and CDR3 amino acid sequence. Percentage overlap between repertoires was calculated by dividing the number of shared unique clonotypes by the size of the smaller repertoire. Richness of each repertoire was evaluated using RTK rarefaction, the Chao1 estimator, and Recon v2.1 estimates of unobserved clonotypes. Generation probabilities for all TCRbeta clonotypes obtained by the gDNA method from a handful of donors were computed using OLGA. In TCRdb, the immuneACCESS table is reduced to in-frame sequences with V and J assigned. These tables do not hold every clone; where another copy was compared, an unresolved V gene accounts for under half, and the others remain unexplained. V, J and clone size reflect that table, while D and trimming were determined from the DNA. The sample profile shows 1.6 million or so clones; around 97% of them were found once. The ten largest clonotypes hold approximately 1.2% of the sample.

The donors were healthy, HIV-negative adults with no recently reported acute infections or vaccinations. Only Caucasian adults living in Nashville, Tennessee, USA were represented among the donors. CD4+ T cells were enriched by magnetic negative selection; naive cells were then positively selected on CD45RA, and the negative fraction formed the memory subset. Blood was obtained by leukapheresis, after which PBMCs were separated by Ficoll-Histopaque density gradient centrifugation and cryopreserved in liquid nitrogen vapor phase. Analytical flow cytometry was used to check the purity and quantity of each magnetically sorted T cell population. Each sorted fraction had its genomic DNA isolated and then quantified by UV absorbance on a Nanodrop 2000c. Broad study findings and their caveats: Naive subsets generally had larger estimated clonotype richness than memory subsets did. Incomplete sequencing was indicated by rarefaction of sorted-subset datasets, despite the large sequencing depth. Sampling was limited to blood, and TCR repertoires in tissue likely differ from TCR repertoires in blood. About 5% of naive CD4, 3.5% of naive CD8, roughly 2.5% of memory CD4, and approximately 0.39% of memory CD8 clonotypes were shared across several donors. Higher generation probabilities were observed for clonotypes shared by all four sorted-subset donors than for non-shared clonotypes. Because the study included a small number of donors, the genetic and exposure-history diversity represented was limited. Based on pairwise subsampling, the degree of clonotype sharing among donors was expected to be affected by sequencing depth.

Comment on this clone: Its cognate antigen has yet to be identified. Base qualities are missing; no much larger clone stands one base away.

From its cysteine to its phenylalanine, the CDR3 spans 11 amino acids. The sequence is cut down to CDR3 DNA, 33 bases in frame from base 1. CDR1 and CDR2 are drawn from the germline V gene: MDHEN, SYDVKM. A distance of 8 bases separates the germline ends of V and J, which lose 5 bases and 9 bases respectively. Sequencing was carried out using naive CD4+ T cells sorted from blood. The label giving this sample's cell subset or site can be read as: CD45RA+ positively selected. The clonotype comes from a man aged 25-45 years in good health. Rearrangement joined TRBV28 to TRBJ1-5; the D segment cannot be called with confidence. At the DNA level, the sequence is TGTGCCAGCAGTGCACCCCGGCCCCAGCATTTT. Translated, it gives CASSAPRPQHF.